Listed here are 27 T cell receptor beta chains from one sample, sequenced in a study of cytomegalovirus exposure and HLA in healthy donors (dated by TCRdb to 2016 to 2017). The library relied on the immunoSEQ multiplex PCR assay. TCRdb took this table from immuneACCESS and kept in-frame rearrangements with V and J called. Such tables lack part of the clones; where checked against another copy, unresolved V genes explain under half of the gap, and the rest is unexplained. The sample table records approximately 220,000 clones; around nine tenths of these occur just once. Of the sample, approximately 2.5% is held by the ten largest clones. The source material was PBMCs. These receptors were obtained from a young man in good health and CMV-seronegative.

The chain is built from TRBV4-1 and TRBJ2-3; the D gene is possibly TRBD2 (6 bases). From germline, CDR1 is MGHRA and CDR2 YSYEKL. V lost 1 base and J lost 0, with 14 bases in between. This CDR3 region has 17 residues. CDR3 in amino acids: CASSQGRRGHSTDTQYF. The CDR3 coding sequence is TGCGCCAGCAGCCAAGGGCGGAGGGGCCATAGCACAGATACGCAGTATTTT.

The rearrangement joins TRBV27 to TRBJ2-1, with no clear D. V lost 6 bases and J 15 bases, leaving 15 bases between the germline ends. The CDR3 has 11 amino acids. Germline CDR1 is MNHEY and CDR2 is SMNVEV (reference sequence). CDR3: CASRGVPRLFF. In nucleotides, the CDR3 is TGTGCCAGCAGGGGCGTACCCCGTCTGTTCTTC.

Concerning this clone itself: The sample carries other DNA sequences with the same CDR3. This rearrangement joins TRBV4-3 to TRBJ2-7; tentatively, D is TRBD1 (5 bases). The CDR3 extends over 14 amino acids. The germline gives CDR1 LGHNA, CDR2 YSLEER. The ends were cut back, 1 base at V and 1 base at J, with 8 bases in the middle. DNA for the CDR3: TGCGCCAGCAGCCAAGGCCGACAGTCCTACGAGCAGTACTTC. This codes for CASSQGRQSYEQYF.

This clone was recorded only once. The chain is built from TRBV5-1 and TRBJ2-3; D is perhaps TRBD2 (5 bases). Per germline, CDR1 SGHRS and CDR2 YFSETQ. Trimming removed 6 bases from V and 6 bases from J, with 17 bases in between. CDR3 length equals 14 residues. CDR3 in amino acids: CASKRVGAADTQYF. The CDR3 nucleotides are TGCGCCAGCAAGAGGGTGGGAGCTGCTGATACGCAGTATTTT.

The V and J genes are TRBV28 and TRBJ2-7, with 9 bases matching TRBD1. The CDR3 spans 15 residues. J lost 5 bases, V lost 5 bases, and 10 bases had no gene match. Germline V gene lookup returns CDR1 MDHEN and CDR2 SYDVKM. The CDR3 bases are TGTGCCAGCAGTCAACCGGGACAGGGAGCCCACGAGCAGTACTTC. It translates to CASSQPGQGAHEQYF.

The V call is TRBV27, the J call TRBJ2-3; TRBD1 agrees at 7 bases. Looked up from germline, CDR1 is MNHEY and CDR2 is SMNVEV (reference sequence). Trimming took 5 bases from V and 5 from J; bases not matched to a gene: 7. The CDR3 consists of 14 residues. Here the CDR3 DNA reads TGTGCCAGCAGTATCGGACAGGTATTAGATACGCAGTATTTT. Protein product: CASSIGQVLDTQYF.

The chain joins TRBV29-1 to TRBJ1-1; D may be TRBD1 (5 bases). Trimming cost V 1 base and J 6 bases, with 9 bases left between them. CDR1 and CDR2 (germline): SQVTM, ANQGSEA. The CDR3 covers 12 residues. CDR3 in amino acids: CSVEVRGAEAFF. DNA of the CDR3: TGCAGCGTTGAAGTGCGGGGGGCTGAAGCTTTCTTT.

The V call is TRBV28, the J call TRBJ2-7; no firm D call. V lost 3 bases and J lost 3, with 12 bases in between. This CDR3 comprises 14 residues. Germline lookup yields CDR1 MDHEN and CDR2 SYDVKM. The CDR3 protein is CASSFGVAGYEQYF. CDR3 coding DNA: TGTGCCAGCAGTTTCGGAGTTGCTGGCTACGAGCAGTACTTC.

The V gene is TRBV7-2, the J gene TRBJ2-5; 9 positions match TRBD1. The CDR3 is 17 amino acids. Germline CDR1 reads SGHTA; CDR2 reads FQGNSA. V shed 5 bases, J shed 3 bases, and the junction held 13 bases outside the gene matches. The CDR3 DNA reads TGTGCCAGCAGCCCGCACGGGACAGGGAATAGGGAAGAGACCCAGTACTTC. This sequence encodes CASSPHGTGNREETQYF.

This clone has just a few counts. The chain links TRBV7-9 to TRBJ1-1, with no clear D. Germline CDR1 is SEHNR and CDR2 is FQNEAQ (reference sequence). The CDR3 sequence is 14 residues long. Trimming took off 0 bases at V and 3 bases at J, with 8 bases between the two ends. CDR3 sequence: CASSLAAGHTEAFF. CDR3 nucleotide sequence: TGTGCCAGCAGCTTAGCGGCAGGTCACACTGAAGCTTTCTTT.

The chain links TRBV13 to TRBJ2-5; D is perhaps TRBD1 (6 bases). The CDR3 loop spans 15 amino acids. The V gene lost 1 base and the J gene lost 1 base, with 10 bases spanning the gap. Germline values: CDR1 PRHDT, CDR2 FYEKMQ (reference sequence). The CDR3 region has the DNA TGTGCCAGCAGCTTAGTCCAGGGGACCCAAGAGACCCAGTACTTC. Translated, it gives CASSLVQGTQETQYF.

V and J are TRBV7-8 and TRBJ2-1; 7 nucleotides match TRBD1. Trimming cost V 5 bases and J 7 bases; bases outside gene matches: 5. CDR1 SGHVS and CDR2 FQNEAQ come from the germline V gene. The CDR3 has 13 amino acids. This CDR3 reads CASSRDRDNEQFF. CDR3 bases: TGTGCCAGCAGCCGTGACAGGGATAATGAGCAGTTCTTC.

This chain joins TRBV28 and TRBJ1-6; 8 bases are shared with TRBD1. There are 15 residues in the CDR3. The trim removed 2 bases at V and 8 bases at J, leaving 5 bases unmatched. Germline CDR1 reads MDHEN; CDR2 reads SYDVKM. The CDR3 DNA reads TGTGCCAGCAGTTTACCGGACAGGGTGGATTCACCCCTCCACTTT. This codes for CASSLPDRVDSPLHF.

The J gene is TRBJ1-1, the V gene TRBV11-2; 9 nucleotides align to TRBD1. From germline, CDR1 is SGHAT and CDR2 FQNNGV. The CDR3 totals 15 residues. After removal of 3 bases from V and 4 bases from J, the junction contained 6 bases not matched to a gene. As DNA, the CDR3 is TGTGCCAGCAGCTTGACAGGGGGAACGGGCACTGAAGCTTTCTTT. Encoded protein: CASSLTGGTGTEAFF.

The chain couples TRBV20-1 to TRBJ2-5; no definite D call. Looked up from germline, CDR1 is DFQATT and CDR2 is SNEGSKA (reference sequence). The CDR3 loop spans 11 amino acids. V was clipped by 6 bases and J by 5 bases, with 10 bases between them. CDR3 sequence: CSAPWLETQYF. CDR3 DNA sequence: TGCAGTGCCCCCTGGCTGGAGACCCAGTACTTC.

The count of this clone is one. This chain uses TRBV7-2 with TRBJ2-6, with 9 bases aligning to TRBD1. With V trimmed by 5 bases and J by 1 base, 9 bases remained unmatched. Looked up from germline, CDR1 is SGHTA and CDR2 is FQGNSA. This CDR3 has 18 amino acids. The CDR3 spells CASSPPDRGYSGANVLTF. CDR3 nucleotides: TGTGCCAGCAGCCCCCCGGACAGGGGTTATTCTGGGGCCAACGTCCTGACTTTC.

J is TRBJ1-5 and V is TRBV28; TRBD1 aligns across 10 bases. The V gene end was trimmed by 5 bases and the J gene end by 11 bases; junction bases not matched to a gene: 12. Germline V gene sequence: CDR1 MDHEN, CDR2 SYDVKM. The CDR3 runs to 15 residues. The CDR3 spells CASSLLTGGARTQHF. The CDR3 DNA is TGTGCCAGCAGTCTCCTGACAGGGGGCGCGCGGACCCAGCATTTT.

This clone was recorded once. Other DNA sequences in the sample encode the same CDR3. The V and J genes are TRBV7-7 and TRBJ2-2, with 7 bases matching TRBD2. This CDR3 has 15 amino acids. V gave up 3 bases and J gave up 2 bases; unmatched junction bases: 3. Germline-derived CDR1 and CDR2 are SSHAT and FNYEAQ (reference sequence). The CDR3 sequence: CASSFSGRNTGELFF. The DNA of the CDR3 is TGTGCCAGCAGCTTTAGCGGGCGAAACACCGGGGAGCTGTTTTTT.

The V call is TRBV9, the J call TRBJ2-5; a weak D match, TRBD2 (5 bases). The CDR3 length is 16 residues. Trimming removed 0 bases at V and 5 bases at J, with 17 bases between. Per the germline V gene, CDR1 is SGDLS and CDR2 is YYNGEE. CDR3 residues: CASSVGVTRTEETQYF. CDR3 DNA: TGTGCCAGCAGCGTAGGGGTCACTAGGACGGAGGAGACCCAGTACTTC.

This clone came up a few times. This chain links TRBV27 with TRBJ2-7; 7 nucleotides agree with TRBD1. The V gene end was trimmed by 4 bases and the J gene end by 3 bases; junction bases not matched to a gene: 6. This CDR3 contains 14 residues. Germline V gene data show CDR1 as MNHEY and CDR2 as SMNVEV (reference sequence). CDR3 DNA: TGTGCCAGCAGTTCCGTCCGGGACAGCTACGAGCAGTACTTC. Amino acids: CASSSVRDSYEQYF.

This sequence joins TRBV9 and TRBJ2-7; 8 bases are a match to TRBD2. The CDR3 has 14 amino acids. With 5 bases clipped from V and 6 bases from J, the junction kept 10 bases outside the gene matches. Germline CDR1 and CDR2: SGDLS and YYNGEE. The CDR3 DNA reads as TGTGCCAGCAGTCTGAGCGGGAGCCTATCCGAGCAGTACTTC. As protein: CASSLSGSLSEQYF.

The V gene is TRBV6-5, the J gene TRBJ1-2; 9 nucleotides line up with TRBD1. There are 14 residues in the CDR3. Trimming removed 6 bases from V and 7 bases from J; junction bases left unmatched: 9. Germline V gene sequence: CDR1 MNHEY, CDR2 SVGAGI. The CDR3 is CASRATGGAFGYTF. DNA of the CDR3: TGTGCCAGCAGGGCCACAGGGGGCGCGTTTGGCTACACCTTC.

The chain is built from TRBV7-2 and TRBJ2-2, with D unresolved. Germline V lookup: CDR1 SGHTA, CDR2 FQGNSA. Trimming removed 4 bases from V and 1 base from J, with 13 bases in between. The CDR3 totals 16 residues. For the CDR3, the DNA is TGTGCCAGCAGCTCCCTTGGGCAGGTGAACACCGGGGAGCTGTTTTTT. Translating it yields CASSSLGQVNTGELFF.

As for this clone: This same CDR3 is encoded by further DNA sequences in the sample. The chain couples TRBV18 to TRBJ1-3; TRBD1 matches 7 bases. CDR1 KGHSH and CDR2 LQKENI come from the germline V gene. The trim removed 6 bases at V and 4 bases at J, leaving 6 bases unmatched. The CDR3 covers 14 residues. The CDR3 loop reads CASSPGTAGNTIYF. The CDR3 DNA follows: TGTGCCAGCTCCCCCGGGACAGCCGGAAACACCATATATTTT.

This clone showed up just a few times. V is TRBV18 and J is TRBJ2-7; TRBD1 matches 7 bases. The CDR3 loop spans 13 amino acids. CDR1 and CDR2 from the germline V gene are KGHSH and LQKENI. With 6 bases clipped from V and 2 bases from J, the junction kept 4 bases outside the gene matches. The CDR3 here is CASSTGAPYEQYF. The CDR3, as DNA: TGTGCCAGCTCTACAGGGGCCCCCTACGAGCAGTACTTC.

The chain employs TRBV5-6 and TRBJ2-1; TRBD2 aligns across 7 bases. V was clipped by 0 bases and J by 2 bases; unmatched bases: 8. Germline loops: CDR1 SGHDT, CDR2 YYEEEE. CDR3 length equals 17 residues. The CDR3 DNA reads TGTGCCAGCAGCTTGGTAGGTCGCGGGGGAGCCTACAATGAGCAGTTCTTC. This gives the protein CASSLVGRGGAYNEQFF.

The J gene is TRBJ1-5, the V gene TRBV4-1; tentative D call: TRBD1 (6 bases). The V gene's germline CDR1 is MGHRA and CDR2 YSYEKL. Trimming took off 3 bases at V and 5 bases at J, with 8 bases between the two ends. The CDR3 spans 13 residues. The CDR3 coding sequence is TGCGCCAGCAGCCAGGACAGCTATCAGCCCCAGCATTTT. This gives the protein CASSQDSYQPQHF.